One and the same sample provided the 10 T cell receptor beta chains below, sequenced in a study of vaccination and CD4 T cells after COVID-19. With the Oncomine TCR Beta short-read assay, DNA from cultured CD4+ T cells was sequenced. One entry per CDR3 protein results from TCRdb running MiXCR on the PCR reads. The sample comprises approximately 2,400 distinct CDR3 sequences, 30% to 45% of which are singletons, and less than 50% rests with the top ten. The antigens of these receptors remain unknown. This sample's treatment: approximately 9-day PBMC culture with coronavirus spike peptide pools or control peptides (ViraFEST assay). Gathered ahead of the COVID-19 pandemic (2011-2018) were the CD4+ T cells of the unexposed donor. Sequenced: CD4+ T cells from blood, cultured in vitro. The receptors were sampled from a human donor in good health.

There are a few counts of this clonotype. This rearrangement joins TRBV21-1 to TRBJ1-1. TRBV21-1 is given as a pseudogene. This CDR3 is built from 13 residues. The CDR3 coding sequence is TGTGCCAGCAGCAAAGAGGCCGCGGATGAAGCTTTCTTT. Protein sequence: CASSKEAADEAFF.

This sequence joins TRBV2 and TRBJ1-5; D is uncertain. Germline-derived CDR1 and CDR2 are SNHLY and FYNNEI. Trimming removed 0 bases at V and 6 bases at J, with 6 bases between. This CDR3 has 13 residues. CDR3 region: CASSEAKGQPQHF. The CDR3 DNA follows: TGTGCCAGCAGTGAAGCTAAAGGTCAGCCCCAGCATTTT.

The gene calls are TRBV5-1 and TRBJ2-1; 7 bases line up with TRBD1. The last part of the DNA fits TRBJ2-7 better; the J call may be wrong. Germline V CDR1 and CDR2: SGHRS, YFSETQ. The CDR3 spans 13 residues. For the CDR3, the DNA is TGCGCCAGCAGCAACAACAGGGGACACGAGCAGTACTTC. Protein product: CASSNNRGHEQYF.

The V gene is TRBV7-9, the J gene TRBJ1-2; D is uncertain. V dropped 2 bases and J dropped 6 bases, with 10 bases sitting between them. This CDR3 contains 13 residues. Germline CDR1 and CDR2: SEHNR and FQNEAQ (reference sequence). CDR3 sequence (DNA): TGTGCCAGCAGCTTAATGAAGGGTCATGGCTACACCTTC. Protein: CASSLMKGHGYTF.

This chain uses TRBV7-9 with TRBJ1-6; 7 bases align to TRBD1. The ends lost 4 bases at V and 5 bases at J; junction bases unmatched: 11. The CDR3 runs 17 residues. Germline CDR1 and CDR2: SEHNR and FQNEAQ (reference sequence). The CDR3 DNA reads as TGTGCCAGCAGCTCGCCGCCGGGACAGTCTAATAATTCACCCCTCCACTTT. It translates to CASSSPPGQSNNSPLHF.

This clonotype is medium-sized within its sample. The rearrangement joins TRBV6-2 or TRBV6-3 to TRBJ1-5, with TRBD1 as a possible D gene (5 bases). The CDR3 consists of 17 residues. V lost 5 bases and J 2 bases, leaving 19 bases between the germline ends. Germline V gene data show CDR1 as MNHEY and CDR2 as SVGEGT. This chain's CDR3 is CASSRPTRAAGNQPQHF. For the CDR3, the DNA is TGTGCCAGCAGTCGACCCACCAGGGCCGCGGGCAATCAGCCCCAGCATTTT.

This chain uses TRBV20-1 with TRBJ2-4, with D perhaps TRBD2 (6 bases). The CDR3 length is 15 residues. Germline V lookup: CDR1 DFQATT, CDR2 SNEGSKA (reference sequence). V was trimmed by 4 bases and J by 8 bases, leaving 21 bases between them. The CDR3 spells CSATLSGARNDIQYF. As DNA, the CDR3 is TGCAGTGCTACCCTATCGGGAGCTCGAAACGACATTCAGTACTTC.

The chain couples TRBV5-8 to TRBJ2-3; 15 bases line up with TRBD2. The germline V gene encodes CDR1 SGHTS and CDR2 YDEGEE. V was clipped by 2 bases and J by 2 bases; unmatched bases: 6. The CDR3 consists of 18 residues. The CDR3 loop is CASSLGLAGGPITDTQYF. CDR3 DNA sequence: TGTGCCAGCAGCTTAGGACTAGCGGGAGGGCCGATCACAGATACGCAGTATTTT.

The V gene is TRBV6-1, the J gene TRBJ2-2; 11 bases map to TRBD1. Trimming removed 8 bases from V and 7 bases from J; junction bases left unmatched: 9. The CDR3 has 15 amino acids. Germline assignment: CDR1 MNHNS and CDR2 SASEGT. CDR3 amino acids: CASGGQGVFVGELFF. As DNA, the CDR3 is TGTGCCAGCGGGGGACAGGGGGTCTTCGTCGGGGAGCTGTTTTTT.

In its sample, this clonotype was seen a few times. This rearrangement joins TRBV10-3 to TRBJ2-3; maybe TRBD2 (6 bases). Trimming stripped 7 bases from V and 0 bases from J, with 20 bases between. Germline V lookup: CDR1 ENHRY, CDR2 SYGVKD. The CDR3 length is 17 residues. The CDR3 DNA reads as TGTGCCATCACCCCCCGTTTGGTAGCGGCAAGCACAGATACGCAGTATTTT. Encoded protein: CAITPRLVAASTDTQYF.